This T cell receptor (beta chain) was identified during a study of OX40 agonist ivuxolimab in advanced cancers. Sequencing used immunoSEQ multiplex PCR; TCRdb keeps in-frame clones, though not all of them. The repertoire includes some 94,000 clones, about 96% of them detected once, and around 2% sits in the top ten. The V gene's germline CDR1 is SEHNR and CDR2 FQNEAQ (reference sequence). V lost 6 bases, J lost 3 bases, and 6 bases stayed unmatched. CDR3 size: 14 residues. This material consisted of CD4+ or CD8+ T cells sorted from blood, taken in a trial of the OX40 agonist ivuxolimab. The chain carries TRBV7-9 and TRBJ2-7; 9 bases line up with TRBD1. The sequence was collected from an adult with an advanced solid tumor such as melanoma, head and neck, liver or kidney cancer. This CDR3 reads CASSRDRESYEQYF. For the CDR3, the DNA is TGTGCCAGCAGTCGGGACAGGGAGAGCTACGAGCAGTACTTC.